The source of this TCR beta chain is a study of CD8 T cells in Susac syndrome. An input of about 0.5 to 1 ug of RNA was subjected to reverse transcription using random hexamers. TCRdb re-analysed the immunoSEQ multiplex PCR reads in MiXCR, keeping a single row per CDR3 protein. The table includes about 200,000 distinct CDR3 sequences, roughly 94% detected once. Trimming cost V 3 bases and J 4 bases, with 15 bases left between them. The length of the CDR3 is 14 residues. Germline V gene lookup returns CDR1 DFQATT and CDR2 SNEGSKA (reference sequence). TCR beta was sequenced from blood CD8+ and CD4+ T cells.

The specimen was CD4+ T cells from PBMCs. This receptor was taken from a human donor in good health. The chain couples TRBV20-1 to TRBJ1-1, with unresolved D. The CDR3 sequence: CSASAGSLFTEAFF. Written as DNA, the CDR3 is TGCAGTGCTAGTGCGGGGTCTCTGTTCACTGAAGCTTTCTTT.